Listed below are T cell receptor beta chains from one sample, sequenced in a study of CD8 T cells in ankylosing spondylitis. TCRdb recomputed calls from the 5' RACE reads with MiXCR, one row per CDR3 protein. The repertoire holds 250,000 to 300,000 distinct CDR3 sequences, with roughly 20% as singletons. Sequencing was done on a sample of blood, either unsorted or a sorted T cell fraction (not recorded which). These receptors were collected from a male donor with ankylosing spondylitis or in good health (not recorded which). CDR3s include the opening cysteine and the closing phenylalanine or tryptophan. Fields, in order: clone size, V gene, D gene, J gene, CDR3 protein, CDR3 DNA. A D gene is named only where the DNA matches it firmly. Only some rows state a clone size, as once, few, many or a class for expanded clones.

once	TRBV21-1	-	TRBJ1-1	CASSLRDRMNTEAFF	TGTGCCAGCAGCCTCCGGGACAGAATGAACACTGAAGCTTTCTTT
-	TRBV5-1	-	TRBJ2-2	CASSLSATANTGELFF	TGCGCCAGCAGCTTGTCGGCGACAGCGAACACCGGGGAGCTGTTTTTT
-	TRBV20-1	-	TRBJ2-2	CSARDFLAANTGELFF	TGCAGTGCTAGAGATTTCCTGGCGGCGAACACCGGGGAGCTGTTTTTT
-	TRBV29-1	-	TRBJ2-4	CSVTPGLQSGIQYF	TGCAGCGTGACCCCGGGACTCCAATCGGGCATTCAGTACTTC
many	TRBV15	TRBD1	TRBJ1-1	CATSRGKDRVGEAFF	TGTGCCACCAGCAGAGGGAAGGACAGGGTGGGTGAAGCTTTCTTT
-	TRBV20-1	-	TRBJ2-5	CSAREVSKTQYF	TGCAGTGCTAGAGAAGTCTCCAAGACCCAGTACTTC
few	TRBV5-6	-	TRBJ2-4	CASSLFRVLAKNIQYF	TGTGCCAGCAGCTTGTTCAGGGTACTAGCCAAAAACATTCAGTACTTC
few	TRBV5-1	TRBD2	TRBJ2-3	CASSLRTSGSSDTQYF	TGCGCCAGCAGCTTGCGGACTAGCGGGAGTTCAGATACGCAGTATTTT
few	TRBV7-8	TRBD2	TRBJ2-1	CASSPRRLAGGPISNEQFF	TGTGCCAGCAGCCCGCGCCGACTAGCGGGAGGGCCGATTTCCAATGAGCAGTTCTTC
few	TRBV10-3	-	TRBJ2-2	CAILSHTGELFF	TGTGCCATCTTGTCACACACCGGGGAGCTGTTTTTT
-	TRBV5-1	-	TRBJ1-2	CASSPEKHYGYTF	TGCGCCAGCAGCCCAGAGAAGCACTATGGCTACACCTTC
-	TRBV5-1	TRBD2	TRBJ2-3	CASWKTSGSSTDTQYF	TGCGCCAGCTGGAAGACTAGCGGTTCATCCACAGATACACAGTATTTT
-	TRBV20-1	-	TRBJ1-4	CSARDRAVRGKLFF	TGCAGTGCTAGAGATCGGGCAGTAAGAGGGAAACTGTTTTTT
-	TRBV24-1	-	TRBJ2-2	CATSDLYSTGELFF	TGTGCCACCAGTGATCTTTATTCCACCGGGGAGCTGTTTTTT
-	TRBV5-1	-	TRBJ2-1	CASSLGGQARVRQFF	TGCGCCAGCAGCTTAGGAGGGCAGGCCAGGGTACGTCAGTTCTTC
few	TRBV12-3/TRBV12-4	-	TRBJ2-4	CASSFRGGRNIQYF	TGTGCCAGCAGTTTTCGGGGCGGTCGGAACATTCAGTACTTC
-	TRBV7-2	-	TRBJ1-1	CASSLAGGITEAFF	TGTGCCAGCAGCTTAGCAGGTGGCATAACTGAAGCTTTCTTT
-	TRBV7-8	TRBD1	TRBJ2-2	CASSPQGGLRHGELFF	TGTGCCAGCAGCCCCCAAGGGGGCCTCCGTCACGGGGAGCTGTTTTTT
many	TRBV20-1	-	TRBJ2-1	CSAEDVSSYNEQFF	TGCAGTGCTGAGGACGTTAGCTCCTACAATGAGCAGTTCTTC
many	TRBV10-2	-	TRBJ2-3	CASRGTRTYTDTQYF	TGCGCCAGCAGAGGGACGAGAACGTACACAGATACGCAGTATTTT
once	TRBV5-1	-	TRBJ1-1	CASSLELGLGTEAFF	TGCGCCAGCAGCTTGGAGCTGGGGTTGGGCACTGAAGCTTTCTTT
-	TRBV9	TRBD1	TRBJ1-6	CASSLGTGYSPLHF	TGTGCCAGCAGCCTCGGGACAGGGTATTCACCCCTCCACTTT
-	TRBV6-1	TRBD2	TRBJ2-1	CASSISGGINEQFF	TGTGCCAGCAGTATCAGCGGGGGGATCAATGAGCAGTTCTTC
-	TRBV5-1	-	TRBJ1-5	CASSVVGNQPQHF	TGCGCCAGCAGTGTGGTGGGCAATCAGCCCCAGCATTTT
-	TRBV5-1	-	TRBJ2-6	CASSLDSSGATVLTF	TGCGCCAGCAGCTTGGATTCCTCTGGGGCCACCGTCCTGACTTTC